One and the same sample provided the 9 T cell receptor beta chains below, sequenced in a study of early T cells in non-severe SARS-CoV-2 infection. TCRdb recomputed calls from the 5' RACE reads with MiXCR, one row per CDR3 protein. The table lists under 70,000 distinct CDR3 sequences, approximately 6.1% of them singletons. The source material was whole blood, sampled at baseline. These receptors originate from an adult who was a healthcare worker with PCR-confirmed SARS-CoV-2 infection or an uninfected control (not recorded which).

This clonotype was observed many times. The chain uses TRBV6-2 or TRBV6-3 and TRBJ2-1, with D possibly being TRBD1 (6 bases). The V end was cut by 5 bases, the J end by 6 bases, with 11 bases between. Germline V gives CDR1 MNHEY, CDR2 SVGEGT. There are 13 residues in the CDR3. This chain's CDR3 is CASSVDSINEQFF. CDR3 coding DNA: TGTGCCAGCAGTGTGGACAGTATCAATGAGCAGTTCTTC.

This chain connects TRBV7-2 to TRBJ1-2; D not certain. The CDR3 is 13 residues long. The V and J ends lost 5 bases and 4 bases respectively, with 11 bases between them. CDR1 and CDR2 from the germline V gene are SGHTA and FQGNSA. For the CDR3, the DNA is TGTGCCAGCAGCCCTCCCGGCCTCTATGGCTACACCTTC. It encodes CASSPPGLYGYTF.

The chain uses TRBV11-2 and TRBJ1-2; possibly TRBD1 for D (6 bases). The CDR3 has 14 residues. Germline values: CDR1 SGHAT, CDR2 FQNNGV. With 5 bases removed from V and 4 bases from J, the gap between germline ends came to 14 bases. The CDR3 DNA reads as TGTGCCAGCAGCCCACAGGGTAAACCCTATGGCTACACCTTC. Encoded protein: CASSPQGKPYGYTF.

This clonotype occurred many times. This rearrangement joins TRBV9 to TRBJ2-1; the D call may be TRBD1 or TRBD2 (5 bases each). The germline V gene has CDR1 SGDLS and CDR2 YYNGEE. The CDR3 covers 13 residues. Trimming stripped 4 bases from V and 5 bases from J, with 10 bases between. CDR3: CASSLGPNNEQFF. Written as DNA, the CDR3 is TGTGCCAGCAGCTTGGGACCGAACAATGAGCAGTTCTTC.

The sample holds a few counts of this clonotype. The V and J genes are TRBV13 and TRBJ1-2; D is unclear. V was trimmed by 2 bases and J by 5 bases, leaving 15 bases between them. The CDR3 is 15 residues long. Germline CDR1 PRHDT, CDR2 FYEKMQ (reference sequence). CDR3 bases: TGTGCCAGCAGCTTAAAAATGGTCGAGGATTATGGCTACACCTTC. Protein sequence: CASSLKMVEDYGYTF.

As regards this clonotype: A single base separates this from a much larger clone, so it may be a read error. J is TRBJ2-7 and V is TRBV5-4, with 7 bases fitting TRBD1. The CDR3 is made up of 16 amino acids. CDR1 SGHNT and CDR2 YYREEE come from the germline V gene (reference sequence). CDR3 nucleotide sequence: TGTGCCAGCAGCTCGACGCTCAGGGGGAGCTCCTACGAGCAGAACTTC. Its protein product is CASSSTLRGSSYEQNF.

This clonotype has just one count. J is TRBJ2-7 and V is TRBV7-6; possibly TRBD1 for D (5 bases). The length of the CDR3 is 18 residues. Trimming stripped 1 base from V and 0 bases from J, with 19 bases between. From germline, CDR1 is SGHVS and CDR2 FNYEAQ. The CDR3 DNA follows: TGTGCCAGCAGCTTAGGGACACGGAAATCCCTCCCCTCCTACGAGCAGTACTTC. Protein sequence: CASSLGTRKSLPSYEQYF.

The chain employs TRBV20-1 and TRBJ2-5, with 10 bases matching TRBD2. The V gene's germline CDR1 is DFQATT and CDR2 SNEGSKA (reference sequence). V lost 5 bases, J lost 2 bases, and 2 bases stayed unmatched. The CDR3 spans 13 residues. The CDR3 DNA is TGCAGTGCTTGGACTAGCGGACAAGAGACCCAGTACTTC. It specifies CSAWTSGQETQYF.

This clonotype occurred many times. This chain links TRBV10-3 with TRBJ2-3; TRBD2 matches at 10 bases. The CDR3 spans 12 residues. V shed 11 bases, J shed 5 bases, and the junction held 4 bases outside the gene matches. Germline CDR1 reads ENHRY; CDR2 reads SYGVKD. DNA of the CDR3: TGTGCCGTCGGACTAGCGGTAGATACGCAGTATTTT. Residues: CAVGLAVDTQYF.